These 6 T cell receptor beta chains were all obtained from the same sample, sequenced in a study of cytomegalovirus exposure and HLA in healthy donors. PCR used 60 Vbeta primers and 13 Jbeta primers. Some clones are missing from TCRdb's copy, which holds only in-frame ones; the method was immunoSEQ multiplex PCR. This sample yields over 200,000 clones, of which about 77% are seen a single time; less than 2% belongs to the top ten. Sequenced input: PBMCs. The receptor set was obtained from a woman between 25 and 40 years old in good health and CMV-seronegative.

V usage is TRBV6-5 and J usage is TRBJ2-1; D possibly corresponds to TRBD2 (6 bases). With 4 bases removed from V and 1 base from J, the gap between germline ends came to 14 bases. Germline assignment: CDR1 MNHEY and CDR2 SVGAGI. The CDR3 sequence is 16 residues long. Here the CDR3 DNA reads TGTGCCAGCAGTTCCATCAGACGGGGGTCCTACAATGAGCAGTTCTTC. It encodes CASSSIRRGSYNEQFF.

CDR3 protein: CASSLSGLADTRGYEQYF. CDR3 DNA: TGTGCCAGCAGCCTTTCGGGACTAGCAGATACAAGGGGCTACGAGCAGTACTTC. The gene calls are TRBV27 and TRBJ2-7; TRBD2 matches at 9 bases. This CDR3 has 18 residues. CDR1 MNHEY and CDR2 SMNVEV come from the germline V gene (reference sequence). J gave up 3 bases and V 6 bases, and 18 bases lay outside the gene matches.

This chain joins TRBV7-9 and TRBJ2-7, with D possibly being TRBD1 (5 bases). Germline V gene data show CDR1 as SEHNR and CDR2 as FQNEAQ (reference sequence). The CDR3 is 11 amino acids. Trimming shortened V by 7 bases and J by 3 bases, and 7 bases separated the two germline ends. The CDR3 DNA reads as TGTGCCAGCACCCAGGGCTACGAGCAGTACTTC. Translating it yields CASTQGYEQYF. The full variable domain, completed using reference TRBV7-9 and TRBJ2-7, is DTGVSQNPRHKITKRGQNVTFRCDPISEHNRLYWYRQTLGQGPEFLTYFQNEAQLEKSRLLSDRFSAERPKGSFSTLEIQRTEQGDSAMYLCASTQGYEQYFGPGTRLTVT.

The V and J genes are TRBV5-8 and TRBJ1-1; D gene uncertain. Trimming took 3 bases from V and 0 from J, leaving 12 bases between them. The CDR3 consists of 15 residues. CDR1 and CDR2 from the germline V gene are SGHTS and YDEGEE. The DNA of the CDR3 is TGTGCCAGCAGCTCACTAGGTCGGGTGAACACTGAAGCTTTCTTT. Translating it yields CASSSLGRVNTEAFF.

CDR3 coding DNA: TGTGCTAGTGGTCTTATCCGCACTGAAGCTTTCTTT. Protein: CASGLIRTEAFF. This chain joins TRBV12-5 and TRBJ1-1, with D hard to call. The CDR3 runs 12 residues. CDR1 and CDR2 (germline): LGHNT, FRNRAP. V was shortened by 5 bases and J by 4 bases, with 8 bases between the two germline ends.

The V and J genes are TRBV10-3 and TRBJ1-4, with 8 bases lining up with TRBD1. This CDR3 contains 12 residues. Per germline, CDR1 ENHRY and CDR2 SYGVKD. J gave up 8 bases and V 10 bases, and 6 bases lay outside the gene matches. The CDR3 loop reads CASRGLGEKLFF. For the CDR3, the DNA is TGTGCCAGCAGGGGGCTCGGAGAAAAACTGTTTTTT.